The T cell receptor (beta chain) under discussion was sequenced for a study of shared clonotypes between healthy human individuals. Libraries were prepared by immunoSEQ multiplex PCR; TCRdb keeps only in-frame clonotypes and omits some of them. The repertoire has about 2.1 million clones, over 85% of them found once; the top ten carry around 1.8%. Study results and limitations: The four-donor shared clonotypes exceeded non-shared clonotypes in generation probability, with non-shared ones scoring lower. Rarefaction exposed incomplete sorted-subset sequencing despite large depth.

Turning to this clone: Its antigen is unidentified.

The CDR3 spans 14 residues. Trimming cost V 7 bases and J 3 bases, with 16 bases left between them. Looked up from germline, CDR1 is MNHNY and CDR2 is SVGAGI (reference sequence). Naive CD8 populations comprised CD45RO-negative cells positively selected for CCR7, excluding terminally differentiated effector memory CD45RA+ cells. The TCR originated in a man aged 18-30 years in good health. Some clones in this sample may be carry-over from other donors' samples. V and J are TRBV6-6 and TRBJ2-7, with a weak D call TRBD2 (6 bases). The specimen was naive CD8+ T cells from PBMCs. CDR3: CASTLGGALYEQYF. The CDR3 nucleotides are TGTGCCAGCACCCTGGGGGGAGCCCTCTACGAGCAGTACTTC.